A single sample gave rise to the 17 T cell receptor beta chains below, sequenced in a study of Ad26.COV2.S vaccination and SARS-CoV-2 variants. Treatment in this sample: 15 to 20 received Ad26.COV2.S at low or high dose, single or two shots; about five received placebo; per-sample allocation not given. Sampling took place 63 days after the first vaccine or placebo injection. Using immunoSEQ multiplex PCR, the repertoire was profiled, and TCRdb retains in-frame clones only, with some absent. The sample shows approximately 480,000 clones, roughly 87% of them seen only once. Material: peripheral blood, obtained in a trial of Ad26.COV2.S vaccine versus placebo. These receptors were taken from a person aged 18-65 years who received the Ad26.COV2.S COVID-19 vaccine or a placebo.

The count of this clone is one. V gene TRBV28 combines with J gene TRBJ2-7; D possibly corresponds to TRBD1 (6 bases). The CDR3 length is 15 residues. CDR1 MDHEN and CDR2 SYDVKM come from the germline V gene. Trimming left V 5 bases short and J 5 bases short, with 19 bases between. CDR3 coding DNA: TGTGCCAGCAGTCCCTCACTCCAGGGGTACCACGAGCAGTACTTC. This translates into CASSPSLQGYHEQYF. Looking up the rest from reference TRBV28 and TRBJ2-7 gives the full variable domain: DVKVTQSSRYLVKRTGEKVFLECVQDMDHENMFWYRQDPGLGLRLIYFSYDVKMKEKGDIPEGYSVSREKKERFSLILESASTNQTSMYLCASSPSLQGYHEQYFGPGTRLTVT.

The rearrangement links TRBV3-1 (or the pseudogene TRBV3-2) to TRBJ2-5; maybe TRBD1 (5 bases). The CDR3 length is 14 residues. V dropped 2 bases and J dropped 0 bases, with 7 bases sitting between them. Germline V gene lookup returns CDR1 LGHDT and CDR2 YNNKEL (reference sequence). CDR3 loop: CASSQWGDQETQYF. Written as DNA, the CDR3 is TGTGCCAGCAGCCAATGGGGCGACCAAGAGACCCAGTACTTC.

In its sample, this clone was seen once. The V gene is TRBV19, the J gene TRBJ1-1; 7 bases agree with TRBD1. CDR1 LNHDA and CDR2 SQIVND come from the germline V gene (reference sequence). Trimming cost V 5 bases and J 5 bases; bases outside gene matches: 11. CDR3 length: 15 amino acids. The chain's CDR3 is CASSEPYRGGTEAFF. The CDR3, as DNA: TGTGCCAGTAGTGAGCCTTACAGGGGAGGTACTGAAGCTTTCTTT.

V is TRBV6-5 and J is TRBJ1-6; a possible D gene is TRBD1 (5 bases). Germline CDR1 is MNHEY and CDR2 is SVGAGI. This CDR3 has 14 amino acids. V was cut by 7 bases and J by 7 bases, with 14 bases left in between. The CDR3 loop is CASTLGRFNSPLHF. The CDR3 DNA reads TGTGCCAGCACCCTGGGGCGGTTCAATTCACCCCTCCACTTT.

The chain employs TRBV28 and TRBJ1-1; no reliable D call. V lost 7 bases to trimming and J lost 1 base, with 7 bases between them. The CDR3 is 12 amino acids. The germline gives CDR1 MDHEN, CDR2 SYDVKM. As DNA, the CDR3 is TGTGCCAGCAATCAAAAGAACACTGAAGCTTTCTTT. It translates to CASNQKNTEAFF.

This clone was recorded only once. V gene TRBV30 combines with J gene TRBJ2-7, with a tentative D call TRBD2 (5 bases). Trimming left V 7 bases short and J 4 bases short, with 14 bases between. This CDR3 comprises 12 residues. Germline V gives CDR1 GTSNPN, CDR2 SVGIG (reference sequence). This chain's CDR3 is CALRTGVYEQYF. The CDR3 DNA is TGTGCCTTACGGACTGGCGTGTACGAGCAGTACTTC.

The V call is TRBV6-1, the J call TRBJ2-2; no definite D call. This CDR3 is 14 amino acids long. Germline-derived CDR1 and CDR2 are MNHNS and SASEGT. V was clipped by 3 bases and J by 7 bases, with 12 bases between them. The CDR3 protein is CASSDSHGIGELFF. CDR3 bases: TGTGCCAGCAGTGATTCTCATGGCATCGGGGAGCTGTTTTTT.

This rearrangement joins TRBV27 to TRBJ2-7; 7 bases are a match to TRBD2. Trimming cost V 5 bases and J 4 bases; bases outside gene matches: 14. Germline loops: CDR1 MNHEY, CDR2 SMNVEV (reference sequence). The CDR3 covers 16 residues. The CDR3 DNA follows: TGTGCCAGCAGTAAGCGACTAGCAGGGATTGGGTACGAGCAGTACTTC. It encodes CASSKRLAGIGYEQYF.

The chain combines TRBV27 with TRBJ1-6, with a tentative D call TRBD1 (5 bases). V dropped 5 bases and J dropped 5 bases, with 13 bases sitting between them. The CDR3 has 15 amino acids. The germline V gene has CDR1 MNHEY and CDR2 SMNVEV (reference sequence). CDR3 in amino acids: CASSHWTLNNSPLHF. The CDR3 DNA is TGTGCCAGCAGTCACTGGACATTGAATAATTCACCCCTCCACTTT.

Only one count was recorded for this clone. The CDR3 DNA follows: TGTGCCAGCAGCTTGAGACTCAATGAAAAACTGTTTTTT. It translates to CASSLRLNEKLFF. The chain recombines TRBV6-5 with TRBJ1-4; D remains unclear. Germline CDR1 reads MNHEY; CDR2 reads SVGAGI. The CDR3 runs 13 residues. V lost 6 bases and J lost 5, with 10 bases in between.

This sequence joins TRBV28 and TRBJ2-7; D gene uncertain. The CDR3 length is 17 residues. V shed 3 bases and J shed 0 bases, with 18 bases lying between them. Germline CDR1 MDHEN, CDR2 SYDVKM. This CDR3 reads CASSFDSGAPSSYEQYF. The DNA for the CDR3 is TGTGCCAGCAGTTTCGATTCTGGAGCCCCGAGCTCCTACGAGCAGTACTTC.

The chain recombines TRBV5-1 with TRBJ2-3; the D is unclear. The CDR3 consists of 15 residues. V lost 0 bases to trimming and J lost 0 bases, with 8 bases between them. Germline lookup yields CDR1 SGHRS and CDR2 YFSETQ. The chain's CDR3 is CASSLGPVSTDTQYF. For the CDR3, the DNA is TGCGCCAGCAGCTTGGGGCCGGTTAGCACAGATACGCAGTATTTT.

The chain recombines TRBV5-4 with TRBJ2-7; TRBD1 might be the D (5 bases). V was trimmed by 0 bases and J by 6 bases, leaving 7 bases between them. Germline CDR1 SGHNT, CDR2 YYREEE (reference sequence). This CDR3 comprises 12 residues. CDR3 region: CASSLDRREQYF. For the CDR3, the DNA is TGTGCCAGCAGCTTGGACAGGCGCGAGCAGTACTTC. The entire variable domain, with the rest obtained from reference TRBV5-4 and TRBJ2-7, is as follows: ETGVTQSPTHLIKTRGQQVTLRCSSQSGHNTVSWYQQALGQGPQFIFQYYREEENGRGNFPPRFSGLQFPNYSSELNVNALELDDSALYLCASSLDRREQYFGPGTRLTVT.

The rearrangement uses TRBV27 and TRBJ2-5; 10 nucleotides match TRBD2. This CDR3 is 19 amino acids long. The ends lost 6 bases at V and 0 bases at J; junction bases unmatched: 16. CDR1 and CDR2 from the germline V gene are MNHEY and SMNVEV (reference sequence). In nucleotides, the CDR3 is TGTGCCAGCAGCCCCGCCTTCCTAGCGGGAGCTAAGTACCAAGAGACCCAGTACTTC. Protein sequence: CASSPAFLAGAKYQETQYF.

V gene TRBV27 combines with J gene TRBJ2-4; D perhaps matches TRBD2 (6 bases). Trimming left V 2 bases short and J 0 bases short, with 11 bases between. Germline V gene lookup returns CDR1 MNHEY and CDR2 SMNVEV (reference sequence). The CDR3 spans 16 residues. The CDR3 reads CASSLSGGLAKNIQYF. CDR3 DNA sequence: TGTGCCAGCAGTTTAAGCGGAGGGTTAGCCAAAAACATTCAGTACTTC.

The chain combines TRBV28 with TRBJ2-7, with a weak D call TRBD2 (5 bases). The CDR3 contains 11 residues. CDR1 is MDHEN and CDR2 is SYDVKM in the germline V gene. V was cut by 6 bases and J by 6 bases, with 9 bases left in between. CDR3 in DNA: TGTGCCAGCAGCTCCGCGGGCGAGCAGTACTTC. It is translated as CASSSAGEQYF.

The rearrangement uses TRBV2 and TRBJ2-7; D is ambiguous. V was shortened by 2 bases and J by 7 bases, with 18 bases between the two germline ends. From germline, CDR1 is SNHLY and CDR2 FYNNEI. The CDR3 runs 15 residues. DNA for the CDR3: TGTGCCAGCAGTGAACTTCAGCAACCGACGTGGGAGCAGTACTTC. Translating gives CASSELQQPTWEQYF.